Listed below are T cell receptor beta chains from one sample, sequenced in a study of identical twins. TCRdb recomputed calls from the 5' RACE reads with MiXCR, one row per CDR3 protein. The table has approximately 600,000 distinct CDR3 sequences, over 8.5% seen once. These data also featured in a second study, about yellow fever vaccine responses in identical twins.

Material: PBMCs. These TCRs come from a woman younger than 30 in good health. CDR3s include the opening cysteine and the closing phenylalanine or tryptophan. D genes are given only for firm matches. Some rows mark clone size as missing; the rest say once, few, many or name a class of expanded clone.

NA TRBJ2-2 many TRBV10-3 CAISGRLGGANTGELFF TGTGCCATCAGTGGGAGATTAGGGGGGGCGAACACCGGGGAGCTGTTTTTT
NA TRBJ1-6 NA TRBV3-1 CASSQDPGTLNSPLHF TGTGCCAGCAGCCAAGACCCCGGTACGCTTAATTCACCCCTCCACTTT
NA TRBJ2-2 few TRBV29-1 CSVEFRLGGELFF TGCAGCGTTGAATTCAGACTAGGCGGGGAGCTGTTTTTT
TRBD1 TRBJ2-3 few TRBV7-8 CASSPTRDRGTDTQYF TGTGCCAGCAGCCCAACCCGGGACAGGGGCACAGATACGCAGTATTTT
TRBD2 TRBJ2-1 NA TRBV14 CASSHHSAGRTSNEQFF TGTGCCAGCAGCCACCACTCAGCGGGAAGGACCAGCAATGAGCAGTTCTTC
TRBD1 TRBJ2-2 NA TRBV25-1 CASSDQGADTGELFF TGTGCCAGCAGTGACCAGGGGGCGGACACCGGGGAGCTGTTTTTT
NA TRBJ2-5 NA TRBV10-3 CAISESSGDKIQETQYF TGTGCCATCAGTGAGTCGTCGGGGGATAAAATACAAGAGACCCAGTACTTC
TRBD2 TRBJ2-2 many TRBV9 CASSVGLATGELFF TGTGCCAGCAGTGTGGGACTAGCTACCGGGGAGCTGTTTTTT
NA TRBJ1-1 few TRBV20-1 CSANRATEAFF TGCAGTGCTAACAGGGCCACTGAAGCTTTCTTT
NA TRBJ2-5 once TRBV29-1 CSVEGSGPNSQETQYF TGCAGCGTTGAAGGGTCGGGACCAAATTCCCAAGAGACCCAGTACTTC
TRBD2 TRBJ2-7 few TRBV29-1 CSVELAGGYEQYF TGCAGCGTTGAACTAGCGGGGGGTTACGAGCAGTACTTC
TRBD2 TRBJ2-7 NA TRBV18 CASSPLQRGGYEQYF TGTGCCAGCTCACCATTACAACGGGGGGGCTACGAGCAGTACTTC
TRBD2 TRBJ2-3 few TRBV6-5 CASSYYGRAGGTDTQYF TGTGCCAGCAGTTACTACGGGAGGGCCGGAGGCACAGATACGCAGTATTTT
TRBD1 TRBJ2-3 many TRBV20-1 CSAPRQGLTDTQYF TGCAGTGCCCCCCGACAGGGTCTAACAGATACGCAGTATTTT
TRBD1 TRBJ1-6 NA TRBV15 CATSRERGLVSPLHF TGTGCCACCAGCAGAGAAAGGGGGCTGGTTTCACCCCTCCACTTT
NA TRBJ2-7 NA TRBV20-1 CSASPRRGYEQYF TGCAGTGCTAGCCCCCGACGGGGCTACGAGCAGTACTTC
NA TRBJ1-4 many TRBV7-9 CASREDEKLFF TGTGCCAGCAGAGAAGACGAAAAACTGTTTTTT
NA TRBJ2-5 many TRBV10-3 CAISAPPGLETQYF TGTGCCATCAGTGCCCCTCCGGGTTTGGAGACCCAGTACTTC
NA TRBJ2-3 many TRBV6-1 CASNGRYPQGTDTQYF TGTGCCAGCAATGGGCGCTACCCCCAAGGGACAGATACGCAGTATTTT
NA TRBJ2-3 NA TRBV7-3 CASSQEGPPDTQYF TGTGCCAGCAGCCAGGAGGGGCCGCCAGATACGCAGTATTTT
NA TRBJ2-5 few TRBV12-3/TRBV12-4 CASSFFTYQETQYF TGTGCCAGCAGTTTTTTCACTTATCAAGAGACCCAGTACTTC
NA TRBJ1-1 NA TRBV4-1 CASSQVMGGGTEAFF TGCGCCAGCAGCCAAGTTATGGGGGGTGGAACTGAAGCTTTCTTT
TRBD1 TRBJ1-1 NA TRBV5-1 CASSSAGQVTEAFF TGCGCCAGCAGCTCGGCGGGACAGGTTACTGAAGCTTTCTTT
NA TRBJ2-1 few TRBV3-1 CASSQVIGGASGSGNEQFF TGTGCCAGCAGCCAAGTAATTGGGGGCGCTTCGGGATCTGGCAATGAGCAGTTCTTC
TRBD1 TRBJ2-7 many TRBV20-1 CSAPDRLISYEQYF TGCAGTGCTCCGGACAGGTTAATCTCCTACGAGCAGTACTTC
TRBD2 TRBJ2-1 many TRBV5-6 CASDFSGLPYNEQFF TGTGCCAGCGATTTTTCGGGACTACCCTACAATGAGCAGTTCTTC
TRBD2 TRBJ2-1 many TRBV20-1 CSASDPAGGLYNEQFF TGCAGTGCTAGTGATCCTGCGGGAGGACTCTACAATGAGCAGTTCTTC
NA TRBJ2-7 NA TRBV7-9 CASRAQVEGAYEQYF TGTGCCAGCAGAGCTCAAGTTGAGGGGGCCTACGAGCAGTACTTC
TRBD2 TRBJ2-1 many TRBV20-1 CSASWRGGKNEQFF TGCAGTGCTAGCTGGCGGGGGGGCAAAAATGAGCAGTTCTTC
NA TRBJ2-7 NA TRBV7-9 CASSVNQGSTYEQYF TGTGCCAGCAGTGTTAATCAGGGGTCCACCTACGAGCAGTACTTC
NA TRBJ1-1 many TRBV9 CASSVSQGNTEAFF TGTGCCAGCAGCGTCTCACAGGGGAACACTGAAGCTTTCTTT
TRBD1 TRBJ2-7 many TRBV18 CASSLTGTDYYEQYF TGTGCCAGCTCATTGACAGGGACCGACTACTACGAGCAGTACTTC
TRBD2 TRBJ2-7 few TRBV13 CASRNTSGTQYEQYF TGTGCCAGCAGGAATACTAGCGGCACTCAGTACGAGCAGTACTTC
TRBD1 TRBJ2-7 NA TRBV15 CATSRPGQGYEQYF TGTGCCACCAGCAGGCCGGGACAGGGCTACGAGCAGTACTTC
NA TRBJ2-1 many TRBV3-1 CASSQDNEQFF TGTGCCAGCAGCCAAGATAATGAGCAGTTCTTC
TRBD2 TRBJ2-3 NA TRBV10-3 CAISESGTSGSSTDTQYF TGTGCCATCAGTGAGTCCGGGACTAGCGGCTCTAGCACAGATACGCAGTATTTT
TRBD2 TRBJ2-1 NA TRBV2 CASSNGGSSYNEQFF TGTGCCAGCAGTAACGGGGGGAGCTCCTACAATGAGCAGTTCTTC
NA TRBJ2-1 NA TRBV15 CATSRDGSLGGNEQFF TGTGCCACCAGCAGAGATGGTAGTTTAGGGGGGAATGAGCAGTTCTTC
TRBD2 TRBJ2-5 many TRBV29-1 CSVPSGDGKETQYF TGCAGCGTCCCGAGCGGGGACGGAAAAGAGACCCAGTACTTC
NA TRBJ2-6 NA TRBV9 CASSVGGAAAGANVLTF TGTGCCAGCAGCGTAGGTGGGGCGGCGGCCGGGGCCAACGTCCTGACTTTC
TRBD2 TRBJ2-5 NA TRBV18 CASSPLRGEGETQYF TGTGCCAGCTCACCCCTGCGGGGGGAAGGAGAGACCCAGTACTTC
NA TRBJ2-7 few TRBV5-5 CASSLGRQYEQYF TGTGCCAGCAGCTTAGGAAGGCAATACGAGCAGTACTTC
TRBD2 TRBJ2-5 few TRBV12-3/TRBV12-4 CASSPDWEGETQYF TGTGCCAGCAGTCCAGACTGGGAGGGGGAGACCCAGTACTTC
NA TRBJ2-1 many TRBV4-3 CASSPGRDLEQFF TGCGCCAGCAGCCCTGGGCGGGATCTTGAGCAGTTCTTC
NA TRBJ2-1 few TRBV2 CASSVHFVGLYNEQFF TGTGCCAGCAGCGTACACTTTGTGGGGCTCTACAATGAGCAGTTCTTC
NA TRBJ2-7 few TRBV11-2 CASSLDLATSYEQYF TGTGCCAGCAGCTTAGATTTGGCAACCTCCTACGAGCAGTACTTC
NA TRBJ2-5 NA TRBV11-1 CASSLDVAGQETQYF TGTGCCAGCAGCTTAGATGTGGCAGGCCAAGAGACCCAGTACTTC
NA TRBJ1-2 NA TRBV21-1 CASSNGERGYGYTF TGTGCCAGCAGCAATGGAGAAAGGGGCTATGGCTACACCTTC
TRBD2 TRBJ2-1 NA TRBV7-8 CASSTPLAGVHNEQFF TGTGCCAGCAGCACGCCCCTAGCGGGGGTCCACAATGAGCAGTTCTTC
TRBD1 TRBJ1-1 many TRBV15 CATSSPNTGATWNTEAFF TGTGCCACCAGCAGCCCCAACACAGGGGCGACATGGAACACTGAAGCTTTCTTT
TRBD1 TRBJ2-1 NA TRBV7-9 CASSSRQGIHNEQFF TGTGCCAGCAGCTCCCGACAGGGAATCCACAATGAGCAGTTCTTC
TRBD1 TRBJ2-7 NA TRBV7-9 CASSDRDRVLYEQYF TGTGCCAGCAGCGACCGGGACAGGGTCCTTTACGAGCAGTACTTC
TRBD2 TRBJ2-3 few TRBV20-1 CSASSGGLAGDTQYF TGCAGTGCTAGCTCGGGGGGACTAGCGGGAGATACGCAGTATTTT
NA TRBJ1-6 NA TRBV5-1 CASSLPSGDNSPLHF TGCGCCAGCAGCTTACCATCAGGGGATAATTCACCCCTCCACTTT
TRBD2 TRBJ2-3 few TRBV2 CASRTSGGPTDTQYF TGTGCCAGCAGAACTAGCGGGGGGCCCACAGATACGCAGTATTTT
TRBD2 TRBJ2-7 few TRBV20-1 CSAIPGTSNYEQYF TGCAGTGCTATCCCCGGGACTAGTAACTACGAGCAGTACTTC
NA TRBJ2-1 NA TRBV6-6 CASSYSHNEQFF TGTGCCAGCAGTTACTCCCACAATGAGCAGTTCTTC
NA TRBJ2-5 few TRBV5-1 CASFQTGIETQYF TGCGCCAGCTTCCAGACAGGAATCGAGACCCAGTACTTC
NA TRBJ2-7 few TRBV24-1 CATSEDYEQYF TGTGCCACCAGTGAGGACTACGAGCAGTACTTC
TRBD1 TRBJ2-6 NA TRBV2 CASSTGQGQGRGANVPTF TGTGCCAGCAGCACCGGGCAAGGACAGGGGCGCGGGGCCAACGTCCCGACTTTC